The 20 T cell receptor beta chains below were found in one sample sequenced in a study of blood T cell repertoires in COVID-19. Assay used: immunoSEQ multiplex PCR; TCRdb lists only in-frame clones, some missing. The sample has around 30,000 clones, approximately 89% seen once. The sequencing input was peripheral blood. The source of these receptors is a man in his 60s with acute or convalescent COVID-19.

This clone occurred once. This chain uses TRBV7-2 with TRBJ1-6, with a possible D match to TRBD1 (5 bases). The CDR3 runs to 15 residues. CDR1 and CDR2 (germline): SGHTA, FQGNSA. Trimming took off 4 bases at V and 5 bases at J, with 12 bases between the two ends. The CDR3 DNA sequence: TGTGCCAGCAGCTCGGGGGGACCGAATAATTCACCCCTCCACTTT. Its translation: CASSSGGPNNSPLHF. Drawing the rest from reference TRBV7-2 and TRBJ1-6, the complete variable domain is GAGVSQSPSNKVTEKGKDVELRCDPISGHTALYWYRQSLGQGLEFLIYFQGNSAPDKSGLPSDRFSAERTGGSVSTLTIQRTQQEDSAVYLCASSSGGPNNSPLHFGNGTRLTVT.

CDR3 residues: CASRGDRHTEAFF. DNA of the CDR3: TGTGCCAGCAGGGGTGACAGGCACACTGAAGCTTTCTTT. The V and J genes are TRBV2 and TRBJ1-1; tentative D call: TRBD1 (6 bases). The V end was cut by 6 bases, the J end by 3 bases, with 11 bases between. Looked up from germline, CDR1 is SNHLY and CDR2 is FYNNEI. This CDR3 is built from 13 residues.

V and J are TRBV12-2 and TRBJ2-3; the table assigns TRBD2, which was not confirmed against the DNA. TRBV12-2 is termed a pseudogene. This CDR3 region has 17 residues. The CDR3: CASRLDTSGRRTDTQYF. The DNA for the CDR3 is TGTGCAAGTCGCTTAGATACTAGCGGGAGGCGAACAGATACGCAGTATTTT.

The rearrangement joins TRBV5-5 to TRBJ1-1; D uncertain. The germline V and J ends were trimmed by 7 bases and 5 bases, with 15 bases remaining between them. CDR1 is SGHKS and CDR2 is YYEKEE in the germline V gene (reference sequence). The CDR3 has 13 amino acids. CDR3 region: CASSPSPKTEAFF. The CDR3 bases are TGTGCCAGCTCCCCTAGTCCTAAGACTGAAGCTTTCTTT. Full variable domain (remainder filled in from reference TRBV5-5 and TRBJ1-1): DAGVTQSPTHLIKTRGQQVTLRCSPISGHKSVSWYQQVLGQGPQFIFQYYEKEERGRGNFPDRFSARQFPNYSSELNVNALLLGDSALYLCASSPSPKTEAFFGQGTRLTVV.

The chain has TRBV3-1 (or the pseudogene TRBV3-2) and TRBJ2-3, with 7 bases identical to TRBD2. Germline V lookup: CDR1 LGHDT, CDR2 YNNKEL (reference sequence). V lost 3 bases and J lost 1; bases outside the gene matches: 4. The CDR3 length is 15 residues. The CDR3 loop reads CASSHSGKGTDTQYF. In nucleotides, the CDR3 is TGTGCCAGCAGCCACAGCGGGAAGGGCACAGATACGCAGTATTTT.

The J gene is TRBJ2-7, the V gene TRBV5-1, with D hard to call. The CDR3 covers 12 residues. The germline V and J ends were trimmed by 1 base and 3 bases, with 5 bases remaining between them. The V gene's germline CDR1 is SGHRS and CDR2 YFSETQ. In DNA form, the CDR3 reads TGCGCCAGCAGCTTGTCAGACTACGAGCAGTACTTC. This encodes CASSLSDYEQYF.

This sequence joins TRBV19 and TRBJ2-3, with TRBD2 matching over 9 bases. J gave up 6 bases and V 7 bases, and 14 bases lay outside the gene matches. Germline V gene sequence: CDR1 LNHDA, CDR2 SQIVND (reference sequence). CDR3 length: 16 residues. The CDR3 DNA reads as TGTGCCAGTACCCCCCTAGCGGGAATTTCGATGGATACGCAGTATTTT. Translation gives CASTPLAGISMDTQYF.

V usage is TRBV18 and J usage is TRBJ2-2, with a weak D call TRBD1 (6 bases). Trimming took off 2 bases at V and 7 bases at J, with 20 bases between the two ends. The CDR3 covers 17 residues. The germline V gene has CDR1 KGHSH and CDR2 LQKENI. CDR3 amino acids: CASSPAGQIRAGGELFF. CDR3 bases: TGTGCCAGCTCACCAGCCGGACAGATCCGGGCCGGCGGGGAGCTGTTTTTT.

The chain is built from TRBV6-4 and TRBJ1-1; D possibly corresponds to TRBD1 (6 bases). From germline, CDR1 is MRHNA and CDR2 SNTAGT. The CDR3 is made up of 13 amino acids. V was clipped by 5 bases and J by 3 bases, with 10 bases between them. The CDR3 sequence is CASSRTVDTEAFF. DNA for the CDR3: TGTGCCAGCAGTCGGACAGTTGACACTGAAGCTTTCTTT.

The chain joins TRBV5-1 to TRBJ1-1; no definite D call. V was clipped by 5 bases and J by 2 bases, with 13 bases between them. The CDR3 totals 14 residues. Germline V gives CDR1 SGHRS, CDR2 YFSETQ. CDR3 in DNA: TGCGCCAGCAGGGGAGCAGCAAGTAACACTGAAGCTTTCTTT. This translates into CASRGAASNTEAFF.

The chain combines TRBV5-8 with TRBJ1-2; D unresolved. Per the germline V gene, CDR1 is SGHTS and CDR2 is YDEGEE. The V end was cut by 4 bases, the J end by 2 bases, with 12 bases between. The CDR3 has 14 residues. CDR3 nucleotide sequence: TGTGCCAGCAGCCTGGACGGTTACAACTATGGCTACACCTTC. It specifies CASSLDGYNYGYTF. Combining the CDR3 with reference TRBV5-8 and TRBJ1-2 gives the whole variable domain EAGVTQSPTHLIKTRGQQATLRCSPISGHTSVYWYQQALGLGLQFLLWYDEGEERNRGNFPPRFSGRQFPNYSSELNVNALELEDSALYLCASSLDGYNYGYTFGSGTRLTVV.

The chain combines TRBV9 with TRBJ1-3, with 7 bases lining up with TRBD1. After removal of 4 bases from V and 7 bases from J, the junction contained 11 bases not matched to a gene. Germline V lookup: CDR1 SGDLS, CDR2 YYNGEE. CDR3 length equals 15 residues. The CDR3 sequence: CASSPRQGGSNTIYF. The CDR3 DNA follows: TGTGCCAGCAGCCCCCGACAGGGCGGCAGCAACACCATATATTTT. The variable domain in full, completed from reference TRBV9 and TRBJ1-3, reads DSGVTQTPKHLITATGQRVTLRCSPRSGDLSVYWYQQSLDQGLQFLIQYYNGEERAKGNILERFSAQQFPDLHSELNLSSLELGDSALYFCASSPRQGGSNTIYFGEGSWLTVV.

This chain links TRBV18 with TRBJ1-4; perhaps TRBD1 as D (6 bases). Germline values: CDR1 KGHSH, CDR2 LQKENI. CDR3 size: 15 residues. V lost 3 bases and J lost 0, with 8 bases in between. CDR3 loop: CASSPGAATNEKLFF. CDR3 coding DNA: TGTGCCAGCTCACCGGGGGCAGCAACTAATGAAAAACTGTTTTTT. Complete variable domain (other parts from reference TRBV18 and TRBJ1-4): NAGVMQNPRHLVRRRGQEARLRCSPMKGHSHVYWYRQLPEEGLKFMVYLQKENIIDESGMPKERFSAEFPKEGPSILRIQQVVRGDSAAYFCASSPGAATNEKLFFGSGTQLSVL.

The V gene is TRBV19, the J gene TRBJ2-5; 8 bases agree with TRBD1. Germline CDR1 is LNHDA and CDR2 is SQIVND (reference sequence). The CDR3 has 13 residues. After removal of 4 bases from V and 4 bases from J, the junction contained 2 bases not matched to a gene. CDR3 coding DNA: TGTGCCAGTAGTACGGACAGGGCAGAGACCCAGTACTTC. It specifies CASSTDRAETQYF.

V usage is TRBV5-4 and J usage is TRBJ2-5, with 7 bases identical to TRBD2. Trimming took 3 bases from V and 3 from J; bases not matched to a gene: 2. The CDR3 is 13 amino acids. Germline V gene lookup returns CDR1 SGHNT and CDR2 YYREEE (reference sequence). The CDR3 DNA reads TGTGCCAGCAGCTGGGAGGGGAAAGAGACCCAGTACTTC. Its translation: CASSWEGKETQYF. The entire variable domain, with the rest obtained from reference TRBV5-4 and TRBJ2-5, is as follows: ETGVTQSPTHLIKTRGQQVTLRCSSQSGHNTVSWYQQALGQGPQFIFQYYREEENGRGNFPPRFSGLQFPNYSSELNVNALELDDSALYLCASSWEGKETQYFGPGTRLLVL.

The J gene is TRBJ1-1, the V gene TRBV29-1, with a weak D call TRBD1 (5 bases). The CDR3 has 11 amino acids. From germline, CDR1 is SQVTM and CDR2 ANQGSEA. Trimming pared 7 bases from V and 4 bases from J, leaving 10 bases between. The CDR3 DNA reads TGCAGCGCCGCTCAGGGCACTGAAGCTTTCTTT. Translation: CSAAQGTEAFF.

The chain couples TRBV7-9 to TRBJ2-1; possible D gene TRBD2, 5 bases. With 5 bases removed from V and 7 bases from J, the gap between germline ends came to 18 bases. The CDR3 has 15 residues. From germline, CDR1 is SEHNR and CDR2 FQNEAQ (reference sequence). CDR3 residues: CASSRGQSSLNEQFF. The CDR3 nucleotides are TGTGCCAGCAGCCGCGGGCAGAGTAGTTTGAATGAGCAGTTCTTC. Based on the CDR3 plus reference TRBV7-9 and TRBJ2-1, the full variable domain is DTGVSQNPRHKITKRGQNVTFRCDPISEHNRLYWYRQTLGQGPEFLTYFQNEAQLEKSRLLSDRFSAERPKGSFSTLEIQRTEQGDSAMYLCASSRGQSSLNEQFFGPGTRLTVL.

The CDR3 reads CASSSLPPVTGRYEKLFF. The CDR3 DNA reads TGCGCCAGCAGCTCCTTGCCCCCCGTGACAGGGAGGTATGAAAAACTGTTTTTT. The chain employs TRBV5-1 and TRBJ1-4; 7 bases match TRBD1. After removal of 3 bases from V and 6 bases from J, the junction contained 17 bases not matched to a gene. Germline CDR1 is SGHRS and CDR2 is YFSETQ. The CDR3 is 18 residues long.

The rearrangement links TRBV5-5 to TRBJ1-5; D gene ambiguous. Germline values: CDR1 SGHKS, CDR2 YYEKEE (reference sequence). The CDR3 totals 14 residues. V was clipped by 5 bases and J by 0 bases, with 9 bases between them. Here the CDR3 DNA reads TGTGCCAGCAGTCCTCACAGTAGCAATCAGCCCCAGCATTTT. This codes for CASSPHSSNQPQHF.

The chain joins TRBV30 to TRBJ2-7; 8 bases fit TRBD1. Looked up from germline, CDR1 is GTSNPN and CDR2 is SVGIG (reference sequence). V lost 8 bases to trimming and J lost 2 bases; unmatched junction nucleotides: 14. This CDR3 spans 15 amino acids. The CDR3 spells CAGARSRQGTYEQYF. The CDR3, as DNA: TGTGCCGGAGCGCGATCAAGACAGGGGACCTACGAGCAGTACTTC.